These T cell receptor beta chains were read from a single sample in a study of CD8 T cells in Susac syndrome. TCRdb re-derived calls from the immunoSEQ multiplex PCR reads in MiXCR, one entry per CDR3 protein. The sample lists some 300,000 distinct CDR3 sequences; over 75% were seen once. Sequencing was carried out using CD8+ T cells from PBMCs. These receptors were collected from a human donor with multiple sclerosis. CDR3s include the opening cysteine and the closing phenylalanine or tryptophan. A D gene is named only where the DNA matches it firmly. Clone size is shown for a subset of rows, as once, few, many or a class of expanded clone.

.,.,TRBV30,TRBJ2-7,CAWSGGRQGTYEQYF,TGTGCCTGGAGCGGGGGCCGACAGGGAACCTACGAGCAGTACTTC
.,TRBD2,TRBV6-5,TRBJ2-4,CASSLLAGGQDIQYF,TGTGCCAGCAGCCTACTAGCGGGGGGCCAGGACATTCAGTACTTC
.,.,TRBV6-6,TRBJ2-1,CASRRYDNEQFF,TGTGCCAGCAGGCGATATGATAATGAGCAGTTCTTC
.,TRBD1,TRBV30,TRBJ2-7,CAWGQGVSYEQYF,TGTGCCTGGGGCCAGGGGGTATCCTACGAGCAGTACTTC
.,TRBD2,TRBV4-1,TRBJ2-4,CASSRLAGVAKNIQYF,TGCGCCAGCAGCCGTCTAGCGGGAGTAGCCAAAAACATTCAGTACTTC
.,TRBD1,TRBV20-1,TRBJ1-6,CSARDLGQGGNSPLHF,TGCAGTGCTAGAGACCTGGGACAGGGGGGTAATTCACCCCTCCACTTT
.,.,TRBV6-5,TRBJ1-4,CASSYLKLSTATNEKLFF,TGTGCCAGCAGTTATTTAAAGTTGAGCACCGCAACTAATGAAAAACTGTTTTTT
.,.,TRBV5-1,TRBJ2-1,CASSLGLAGTGYNEQFF,TGCGCCAGCAGCTTGGGTCTAGCGGGGACAGGATACAATGAGCAGTTCTTC
.,.,TRBV9,TRBJ1-1,CASSAALSTEAFF,TGTGCCAGCAGCGCCGCCTTGAGCACTGAAGCTTTCTTT
.,TRBD1,TRBV30,TRBJ1-1,CAWRYGTGVNTEAFF,TGTGCCTGGAGGTACGGGACAGGGGTGAACACTGAAGCTTTCTTT
.,TRBD2,TRBV19,TRBJ2-1,CASSIIRDPRTSGIYNEQFF,TGTGCCAGTAGTATCATTAGGGACCCAAGGACTAGCGGGATATACAATGAGCAGTTCTTC
.,TRBD1,TRBV24-1,TRBJ2-7,CATSDSGTGPSEQYF,TGTGCCACCAGTGATTCCGGGACAGGGCCATCCGAGCAGTACTTC
few,.,TRBV29-1,TRBJ2-5,CSVVWEYQETQYF,TGCAGCGTTGTATGGGAGTACCAAGAGACCCAGTACTTC
.,.,TRBV4-3,TRBJ2-7,CASSQDSGQNYEQYF,TGCGCCAGCAGCCAAGACAGCGGGCAGAACTACGAGCAGTACTTC
once,.,TRBV12-3/TRBV12-4,TRBJ1-1,CASSFYFGTEAFF,TGTGCCAGCAGTTTTTACTTCGGCACTGAAGCTTTCTTT
once,TRBD1,TRBV12-5,TRBJ2-1,CASALNPGQFYNEQFF,TGTGCTAGTGCTCTAAACCCGGGACAGTTCTACAATGAGCAGTTCTTC
once,TRBD2,TRBV19,TRBJ2-1,CASSWGLAGGAEQFF,TGTGCCAGTAGTTGGGGACTAGCGGGGGGGGCCGAGCAGTTCTTC
few,.,TRBV28,TRBJ2-7,CASSPGRGTYEQYF,TGTGCCAGCAGTCCGGGCAGGGGAACCTACGAGCAGTACTTC
.,.,TRBV28,TRBJ2-5,CASSWRSQETQYF,TGTGCCAGCAGTTGGAGGTCACAAGAGACCCAGTACTTC
.,.,TRBV5-1,TRBJ2-1,CASSFAGGPIYEQFF,TGCGCCAGCAGCTTCGCTGGAGGGCCAATCTATGAGCAGTTCTTC
.,.,TRBV19,TRBJ2-7,CASSAAGYYEQYF,TGTGCCAGTAGCGCCGCGGGGTACTACGAGCAGTACTTC
.,.,TRBV12-2,TRBJ2-1,CASLKGFINNEQFF,TGTGCAAGTTTGAAGGGGTTCATCAACAATGAGCAGTTCTTC
.,TRBD2,TRBV4-2,TRBJ2-7,CASSQRGGSGGSGSYEQYF,TGTGCCAGCAGCCAGAGAGGGGGTAGCGGGGGATCGGGCTCCTACGAGCAGTACTTC
.,TRBD2,TRBV6-2/TRBV6-3,TRBJ2-1,CAIRPGGEGNEQFF,TGTGCCATCCGACCGGGCGGGGAGGGGAATGAGCAGTTCTTC
.,TRBD2,TRBV27,TRBJ2-7,CASSLYPAGAEQYF,TGTGCCAGCAGTTTATACCCAGCGGGGGCCGAGCAGTACTTC
.,TRBD2,TRBV20-1,TRBJ2-1,CSARIPGLAVHNEQFF,TGCAGTGCTAGAATCCCGGGACTAGCGGTTCACAATGAGCAGTTCTTC
.,.,TRBV25-1,TRBJ1-1,CASALGGERTEAFF,TGTGCCAGCGCACTAGGTGGGGAGAGAACTGAAGCTTTCTTT
.,.,TRBV6-5,TRBJ1-6,CASRITGLNSPLHF,TGTGCCAGCAGGATAACAGGGTTGAATTCACCCCTCCACTTT
.,.,TRBV28,TRBJ2-7,CASGGRLTYEQYF,TGTGCCAGTGGGGGACGGCTGACCTACGAGCAGTACTTC
.,TRBD2,TRBV28,TRBJ2-7,CASSLFTGLAIEQYF,TGTGCCAGCAGCCTATTTACGGGACTAGCTATCGAGCAGTACTTC
few,TRBD1,TRBV12-3/TRBV12-4,TRBJ2-7,CASSSTGQGREQYF,TGTGCCAGCAGTTCAACTGGACAGGGGCGCGAGCAGTACTTC
.,TRBD2,TRBV27,TRBJ2-1,CASKSSLAGVSNEQFF,TGTGCCAGCAAGAGCTCCCTAGCGGGAGTTAGTAATGAGCAGTTCTTC
.,.,TRBV12-3/TRBV12-4,TRBJ2-1,CASSLMGGPYNEQFF,TGTGCCAGCAGTTTAATGGGGGGCCCGTACAATGAGCAGTTCTTC
once,TRBD2,TRBV10-3,TRBJ2-7,CAISEIWRGGMDEQYF,TGTGCCATCAGTGAGATATGGCGGGGGGGGATGGATGAGCAGTACTTC
.,.,TRBV13,TRBJ2-1,CASSSQYNEQFF,TGTGCCAGCAGCTCCCAGTACAATGAGCAGTTCTTC
.,.,TRBV27,TRBJ1-1,CASSPGGVTEAFF,TGTGCCAGCAGCCCAGGAGGTGTGACTGAAGCTTTCTTT
.,.,TRBV14,TRBJ2-1,CASRRPSGPADEQFF,TGTGCCAGCAGGCGCCCTTCGGGCCCCGCGGATGAGCAGTTCTTC
.,.,TRBV29-1,TRBJ1-1,CSVANGELTEAFF,TGCAGCGTCGCTAACGGGGAACTCACTGAAGCTTTCTTT
.,TRBD1,TRBV7-9,TRBJ2-7,CASSVSLLFRQGDYEQYF,TGTGCCAGCAGCGTCTCGCTATTGTTCCGACAGGGGGATTACGAGCAGTACTTC
.,TRBD1,TRBV2,TRBJ1-6,CASSVRQGGYSDDNSPLHF,TGTGCCAGCAGTGTTAGACAGGGGGGATATTCGGATGATAATTCACCCCTCCACTTT